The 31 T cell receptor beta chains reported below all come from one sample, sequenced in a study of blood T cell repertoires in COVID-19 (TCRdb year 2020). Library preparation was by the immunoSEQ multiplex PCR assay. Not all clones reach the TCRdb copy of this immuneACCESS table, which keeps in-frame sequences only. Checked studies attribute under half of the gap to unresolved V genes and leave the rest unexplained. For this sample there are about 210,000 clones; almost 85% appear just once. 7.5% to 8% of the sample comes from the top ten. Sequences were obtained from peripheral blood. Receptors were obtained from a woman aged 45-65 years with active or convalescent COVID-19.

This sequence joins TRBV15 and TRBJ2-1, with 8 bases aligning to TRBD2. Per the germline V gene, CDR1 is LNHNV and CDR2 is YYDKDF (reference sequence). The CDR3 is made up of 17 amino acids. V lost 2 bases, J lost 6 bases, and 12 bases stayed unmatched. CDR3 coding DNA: TGTGCCACCAGCAGACCCCCAGGTAGCGGGATAGTCAATGAGCAGTTCTTC. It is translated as CATSRPPGSGIVNEQFF.

The CDR3 is CASSSGQGGGGNTIYF. Here the CDR3 DNA reads TGCGCCAGCAGCTCGGGACAGGGAGGAGGAGGAAACACCATATATTTT. The chain combines TRBV5-1 with TRBJ1-3, with 9 bases fitting TRBD1. The CDR3 runs to 16 residues. In germline, CDR1 is SGHRS, CDR2 YFSETQ. The V gene end was trimmed by 3 bases and the J gene end by 4 bases; junction bases not matched to a gene: 8.

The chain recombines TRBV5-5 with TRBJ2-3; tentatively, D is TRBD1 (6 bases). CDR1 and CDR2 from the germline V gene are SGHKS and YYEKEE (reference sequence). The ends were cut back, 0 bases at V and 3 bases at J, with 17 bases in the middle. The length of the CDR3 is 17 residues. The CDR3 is CASSLVKVATGTDTQYF. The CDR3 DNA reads TGTGCCAGCAGCTTGGTAAAGGTAGCGACAGGTACAGATACGCAGTATTTT.

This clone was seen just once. The CDR3 spells CASSPRDGGGGYTF. DNA for the CDR3: TGTGCCAGCAGCCCTCGGGACGGCGGGGGTGGCTACACCTTC. The chain links TRBV3-1 (or the pseudogene TRBV3-2) to TRBJ1-2; perhaps TRBD1 as D (5 bases). Trimming stripped 4 bases from V and 7 bases from J, with 16 bases between. The germline V gene encodes CDR1 LGHDT and CDR2 YNNKEL (reference sequence). The CDR3 extends over 14 amino acids.

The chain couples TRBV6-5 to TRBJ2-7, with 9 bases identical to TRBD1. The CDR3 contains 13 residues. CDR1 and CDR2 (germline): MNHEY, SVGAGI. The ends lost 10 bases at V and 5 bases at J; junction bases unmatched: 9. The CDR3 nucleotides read TGTGCCACCAGGGACAGGGAAACTAACGAGCAGTACGTC. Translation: CATRDRETNEQYV.

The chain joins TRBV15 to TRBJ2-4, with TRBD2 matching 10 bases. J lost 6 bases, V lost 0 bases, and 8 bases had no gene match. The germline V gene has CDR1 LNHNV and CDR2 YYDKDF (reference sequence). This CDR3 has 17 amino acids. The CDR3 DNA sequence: TGTGCCACCAGCAGAGAAGGGGCAGCGGGAGGGATAAACATTCAGTACTTC. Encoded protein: CATSREGAAGGINIQYF.

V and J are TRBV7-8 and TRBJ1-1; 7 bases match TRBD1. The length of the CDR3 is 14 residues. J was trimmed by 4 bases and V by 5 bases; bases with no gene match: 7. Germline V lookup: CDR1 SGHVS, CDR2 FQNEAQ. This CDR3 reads CASSGDREVTEAFF. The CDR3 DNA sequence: TGTGCCAGCAGCGGAGACAGGGAAGTCACTGAAGCTTTCTTT.

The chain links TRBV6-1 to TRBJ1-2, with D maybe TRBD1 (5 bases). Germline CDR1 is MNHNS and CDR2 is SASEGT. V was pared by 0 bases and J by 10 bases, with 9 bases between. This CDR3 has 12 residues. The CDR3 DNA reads TGTGCCAGCAGTGAAGCGCGGGGGAACTACACCTTC. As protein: CASSEARGNYTF.

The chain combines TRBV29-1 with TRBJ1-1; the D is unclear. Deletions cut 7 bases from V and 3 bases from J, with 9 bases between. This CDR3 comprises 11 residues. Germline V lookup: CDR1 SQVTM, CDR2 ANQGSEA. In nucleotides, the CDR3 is TGCAGCGGGGCTTGGGACACTGAAGCTTTCTTT. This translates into CSGAWDTEAFF.

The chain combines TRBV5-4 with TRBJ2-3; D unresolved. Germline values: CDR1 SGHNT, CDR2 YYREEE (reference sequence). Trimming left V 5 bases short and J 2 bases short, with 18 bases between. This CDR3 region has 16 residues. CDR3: CASSSQTQQATDTQYF. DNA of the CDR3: TGTGCCAGCAGTTCCCAAACACAGCAGGCCACAGATACGCAGTATTTT. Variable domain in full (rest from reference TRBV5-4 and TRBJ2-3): ETGVTQSPTHLIKTRGQQVTLRCSSQSGHNTVSWYQQALGQGPQFIFQYYREEENGRGNFPPRFSGLQFPNYSSELNVNALELDDSALYLCASSSQTQQATDTQYFGPGTRLTVL.

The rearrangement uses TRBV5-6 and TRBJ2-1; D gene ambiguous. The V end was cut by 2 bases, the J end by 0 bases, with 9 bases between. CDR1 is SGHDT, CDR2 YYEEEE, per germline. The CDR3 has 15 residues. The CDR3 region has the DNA TGTGCCAGCAGCTTCCGCGTCACCTCCTACAATGAGCAGTTCTTC. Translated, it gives CASSFRVTSYNEQFF.

The CDR3 nucleotides read TGTGCCAGCAGCAAAGGATCAAAGGGACAGGGGGCCCAGCCCCAGCATTTT. Amino acids: CASSKGSKGQGAQPQHF. The chain has TRBV21-1 and TRBJ1-5; the table calls TRBD1, which could not be checked here. TRBV21-1 is an annotated pseudogene. The CDR3 has 17 residues.

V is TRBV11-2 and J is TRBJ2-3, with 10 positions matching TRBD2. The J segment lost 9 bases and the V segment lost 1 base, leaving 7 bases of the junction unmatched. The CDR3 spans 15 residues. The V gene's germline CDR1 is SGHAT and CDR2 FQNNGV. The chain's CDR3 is CASSLGTSGHRTQYF. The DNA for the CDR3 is TGTGCCAGCAGCTTAGGGACTAGCGGCCACAGGACGCAGTATTTT. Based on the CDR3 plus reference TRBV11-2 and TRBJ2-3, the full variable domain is EAGVAQSPRYKIIEKRQSVAFWCNPISGHATLYWYQQILGQGPKLLIQFQNNGVVDDSQLPKDRFSAERLKGVDSTLKIQPAKLEDSAVYLCASSLGTSGHRTQYFGPGTRLTVL.

The CDR3 sequence: CASSSDRGREEKLFF. The CDR3 nucleotides are TGTGCCAGCTCATCGGACAGGGGGCGGGAGGAAAAACTGTTTTTT. The chain combines TRBV18 with TRBJ1-4, with 11 positions matching TRBD1. Germline CDR1 reads KGHSH; CDR2 reads LQKENI. The CDR3 covers 15 residues. Trimming took 5 bases from V and 8 from J; bases not matched to a gene: 7.

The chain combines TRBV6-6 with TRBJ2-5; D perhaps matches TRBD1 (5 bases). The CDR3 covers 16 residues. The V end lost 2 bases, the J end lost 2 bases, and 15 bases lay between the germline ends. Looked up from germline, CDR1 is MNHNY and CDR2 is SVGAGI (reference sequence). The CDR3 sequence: CASSYGLGPPQETQYF. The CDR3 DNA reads TGTGCCAGCAGTTACGGGCTGGGGCCCCCACAAGAGACCCAGTACTTC.

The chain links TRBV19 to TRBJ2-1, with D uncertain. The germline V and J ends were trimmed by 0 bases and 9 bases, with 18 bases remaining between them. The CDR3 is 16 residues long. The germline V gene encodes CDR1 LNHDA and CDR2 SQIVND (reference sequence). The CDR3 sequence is CASSIDGARRTGEQFF. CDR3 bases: TGTGCCAGTAGTATAGATGGAGCTAGACGTACCGGTGAGCAGTTCTTC.

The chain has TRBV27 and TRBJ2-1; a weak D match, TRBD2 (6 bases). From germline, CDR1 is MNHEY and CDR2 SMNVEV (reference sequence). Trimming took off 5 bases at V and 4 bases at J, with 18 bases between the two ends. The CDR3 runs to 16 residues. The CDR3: CASSLLKRVFYNEQFF. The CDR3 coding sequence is TGTGCCAGCAGTCTCTTAAAGCGGGTCTTTTACAATGAGCAGTTCTTC.

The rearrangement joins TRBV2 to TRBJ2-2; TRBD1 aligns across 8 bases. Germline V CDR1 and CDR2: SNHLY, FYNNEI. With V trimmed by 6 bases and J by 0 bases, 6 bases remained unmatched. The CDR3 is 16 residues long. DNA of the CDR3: TGTGCCAGCAGCCTCGGACAGGGACCGAACACCGGGGAGCTGTTTTTT. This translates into CASSLGQGPNTGELFF.

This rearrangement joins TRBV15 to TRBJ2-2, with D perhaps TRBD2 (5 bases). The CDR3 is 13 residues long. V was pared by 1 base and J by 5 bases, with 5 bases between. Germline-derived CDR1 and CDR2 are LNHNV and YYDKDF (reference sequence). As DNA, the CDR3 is TGTGCCACCAGCAGAGGGGAGACCGGGGAGCTGTTTTTT. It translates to CATSRGETGELFF.

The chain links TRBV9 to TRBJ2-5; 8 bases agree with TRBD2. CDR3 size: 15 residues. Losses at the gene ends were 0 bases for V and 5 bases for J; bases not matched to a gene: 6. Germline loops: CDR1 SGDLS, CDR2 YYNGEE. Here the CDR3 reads CASSVAGGPLETQYF. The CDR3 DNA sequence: TGTGCCAGCAGCGTAGCGGGAGGGCCTCTGGAGACCCAGTACTTC.

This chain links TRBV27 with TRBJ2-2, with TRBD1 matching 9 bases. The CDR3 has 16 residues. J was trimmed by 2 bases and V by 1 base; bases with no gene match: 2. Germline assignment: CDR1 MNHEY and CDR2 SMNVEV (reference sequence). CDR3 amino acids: CASSLLQGANTGELFF. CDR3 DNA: TGTGCCAGCAGTTTATTACAGGGGGCAAACACCGGGGAGCTGTTTTTT.

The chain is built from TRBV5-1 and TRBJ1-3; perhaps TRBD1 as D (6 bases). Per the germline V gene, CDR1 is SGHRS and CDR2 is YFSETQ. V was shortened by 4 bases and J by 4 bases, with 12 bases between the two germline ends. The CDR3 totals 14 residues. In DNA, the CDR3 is TGCGCCAGCAGCCCGTTGACAGGCGGAAACACCATATATTTT. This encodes CASSPLTGGNTIYF.

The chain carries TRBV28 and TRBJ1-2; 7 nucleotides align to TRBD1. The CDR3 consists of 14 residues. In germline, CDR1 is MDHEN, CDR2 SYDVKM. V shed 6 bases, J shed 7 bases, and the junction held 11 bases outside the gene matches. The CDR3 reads CASSPEGAKRGYTF. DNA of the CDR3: TGTGCCAGCAGCCCGGAGGGGGCGAAGCGTGGCTACACCTTC.

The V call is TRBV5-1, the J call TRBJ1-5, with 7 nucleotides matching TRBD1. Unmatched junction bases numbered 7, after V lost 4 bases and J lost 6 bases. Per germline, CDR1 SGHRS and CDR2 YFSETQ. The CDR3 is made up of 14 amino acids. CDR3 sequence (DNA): TGCGCCAGCAGCCTCGGGACAGTTGGTCAGCCCCAGCATTTT. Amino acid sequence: CASSLGTVGQPQHF.

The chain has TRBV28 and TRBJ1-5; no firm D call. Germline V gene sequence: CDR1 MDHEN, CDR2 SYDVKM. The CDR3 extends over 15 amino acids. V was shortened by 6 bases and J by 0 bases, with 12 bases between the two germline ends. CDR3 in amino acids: CASSPLVGSNQPQHF. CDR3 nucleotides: TGTGCCAGCAGCCCCCTCGTCGGTAGCAATCAGCCCCAGCATTTT.

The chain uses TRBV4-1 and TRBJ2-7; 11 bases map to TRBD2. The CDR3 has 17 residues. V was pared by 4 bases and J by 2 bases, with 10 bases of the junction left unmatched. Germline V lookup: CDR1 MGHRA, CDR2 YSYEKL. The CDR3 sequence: CASSPLGLAGGPYEQYF. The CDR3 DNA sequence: TGCGCCAGCAGCCCTTTAGGGCTAGCGGGAGGTCCCTACGAGCAGTACTTC.

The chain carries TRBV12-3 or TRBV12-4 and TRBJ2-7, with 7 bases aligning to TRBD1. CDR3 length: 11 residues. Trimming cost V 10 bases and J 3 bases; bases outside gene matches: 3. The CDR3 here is CATGTDYEQYF. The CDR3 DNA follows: TGTGCCACCGGGACAGACTACGAGCAGTACTTC.

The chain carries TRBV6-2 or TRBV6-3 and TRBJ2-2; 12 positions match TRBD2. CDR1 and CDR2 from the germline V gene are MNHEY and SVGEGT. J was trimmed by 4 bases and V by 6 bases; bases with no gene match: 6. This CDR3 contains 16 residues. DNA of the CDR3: TGTGCCAGCAGCCTAGCGGGGGGGCCCATCACCGGGGAGCTGTTTTTT. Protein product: CASSLAGGPITGELFF.

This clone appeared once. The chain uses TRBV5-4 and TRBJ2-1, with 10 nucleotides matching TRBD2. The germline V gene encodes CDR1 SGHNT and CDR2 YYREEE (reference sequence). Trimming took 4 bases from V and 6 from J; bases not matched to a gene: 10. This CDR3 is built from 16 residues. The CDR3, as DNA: TGTGCCAGCAGCCCACGAGGGAAGCGGGAGGGCAATGAGCAGTTCTTC. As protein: CASSPRGKREGNEQFF.

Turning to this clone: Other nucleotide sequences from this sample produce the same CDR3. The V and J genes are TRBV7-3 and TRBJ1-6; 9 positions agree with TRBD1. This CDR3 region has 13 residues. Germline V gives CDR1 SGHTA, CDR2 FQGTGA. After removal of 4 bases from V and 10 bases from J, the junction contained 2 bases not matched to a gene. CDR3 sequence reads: CASSSDRGSPLHF. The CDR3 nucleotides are TGTGCCAGCAGCTCGGACAGGGGCTCACCCCTCCACTTT.

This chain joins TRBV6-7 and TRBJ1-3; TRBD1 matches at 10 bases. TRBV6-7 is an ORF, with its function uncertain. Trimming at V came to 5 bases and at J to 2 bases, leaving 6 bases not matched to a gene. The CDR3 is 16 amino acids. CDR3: CASSRPDRGPGNTIYF. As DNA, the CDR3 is TGTGCCAGCAGTAGGCCCGACAGGGGGCCTGGAAACACCATATATTTT.